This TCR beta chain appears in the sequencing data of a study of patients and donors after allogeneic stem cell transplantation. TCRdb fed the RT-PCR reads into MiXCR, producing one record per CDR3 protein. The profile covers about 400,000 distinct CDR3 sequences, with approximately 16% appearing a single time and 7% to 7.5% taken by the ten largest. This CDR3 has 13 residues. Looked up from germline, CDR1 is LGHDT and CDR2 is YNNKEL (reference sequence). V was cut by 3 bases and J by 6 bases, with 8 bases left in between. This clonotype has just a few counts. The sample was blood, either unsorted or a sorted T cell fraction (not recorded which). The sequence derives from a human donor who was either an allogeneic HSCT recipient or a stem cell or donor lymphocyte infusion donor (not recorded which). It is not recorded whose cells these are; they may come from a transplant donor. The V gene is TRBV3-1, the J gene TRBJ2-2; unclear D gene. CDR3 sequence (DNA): TGTGCCAGCAGCCAGTTATGGGCCGGGGAGCTGTTTTTT. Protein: CASSQLWAGELFF.